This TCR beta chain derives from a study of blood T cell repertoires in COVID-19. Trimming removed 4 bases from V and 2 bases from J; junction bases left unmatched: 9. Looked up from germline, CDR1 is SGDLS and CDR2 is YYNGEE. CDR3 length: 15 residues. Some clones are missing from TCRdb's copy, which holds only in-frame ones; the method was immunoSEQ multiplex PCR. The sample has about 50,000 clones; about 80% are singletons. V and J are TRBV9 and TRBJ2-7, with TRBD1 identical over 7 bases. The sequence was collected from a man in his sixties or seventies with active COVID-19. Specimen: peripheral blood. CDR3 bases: TGTGCCAGCAGCCTTGACAGGGTAGGGGCCTACGAGCAGTACTTC. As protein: CASSLDRVGAYEQYF.